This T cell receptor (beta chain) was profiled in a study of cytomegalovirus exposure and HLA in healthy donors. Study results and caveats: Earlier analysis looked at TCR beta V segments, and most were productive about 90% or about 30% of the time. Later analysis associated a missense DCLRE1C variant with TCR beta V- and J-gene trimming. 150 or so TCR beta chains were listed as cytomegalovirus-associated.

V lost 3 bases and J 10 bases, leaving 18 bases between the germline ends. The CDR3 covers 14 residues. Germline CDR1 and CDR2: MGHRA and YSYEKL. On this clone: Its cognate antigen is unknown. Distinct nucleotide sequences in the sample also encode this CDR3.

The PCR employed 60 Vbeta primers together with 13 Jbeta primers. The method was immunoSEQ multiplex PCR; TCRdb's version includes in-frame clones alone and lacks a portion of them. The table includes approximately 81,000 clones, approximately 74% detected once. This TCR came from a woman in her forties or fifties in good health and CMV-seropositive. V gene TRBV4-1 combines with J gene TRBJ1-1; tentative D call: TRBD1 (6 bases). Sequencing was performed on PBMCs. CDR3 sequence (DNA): TGCGCCAGCAGCCAGGTAATTCCAGGGGACACAGCTTTCTTT. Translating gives CASSQVIPGDTAFF.